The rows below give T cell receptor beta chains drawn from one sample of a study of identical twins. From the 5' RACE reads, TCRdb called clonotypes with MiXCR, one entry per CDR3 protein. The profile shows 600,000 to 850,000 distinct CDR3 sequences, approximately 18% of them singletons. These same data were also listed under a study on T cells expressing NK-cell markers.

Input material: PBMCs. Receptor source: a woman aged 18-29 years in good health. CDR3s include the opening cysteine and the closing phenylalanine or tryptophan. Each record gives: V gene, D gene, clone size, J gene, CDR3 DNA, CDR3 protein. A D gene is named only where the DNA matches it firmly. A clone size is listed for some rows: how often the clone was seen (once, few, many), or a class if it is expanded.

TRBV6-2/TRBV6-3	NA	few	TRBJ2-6	TGTGCCAGCACTCCCGCGATGATCAGGGGGGCCACTACGACTTTC	CASTPAMIRGATTTF
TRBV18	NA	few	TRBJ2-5	TGTGCCAGCTCACCACCCGGACGGCGGAAAGAGACCCAGTACTTC	CASSPPGRRKETQYF
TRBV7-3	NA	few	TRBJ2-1	TGTGCCAGCAGCCCAGGCGTGCAGAATGAGCAGTTCTTC	CASSPGVQNEQFF
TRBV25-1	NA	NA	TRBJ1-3	TGTGCCAGCGGGTTAAGGGGGTATGGAAACACCATATATTTT	CASGLRGYGNTIYF
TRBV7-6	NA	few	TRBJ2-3	TGTGCCAGCAGCTTACCGGGAGTGGGAGATACGCAGTATTTT	CASSLPGVGDTQYF
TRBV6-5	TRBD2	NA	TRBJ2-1	TGTGCCAGCAGTTACGTTAGCGGGGCCGGTGAGCAGTTCTTC	CASSYVSGAGEQFF
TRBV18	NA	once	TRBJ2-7	TGTGCCAGCTCACCACCCGACAGGCCCTCCGGCGAGCAGTACTTC	CASSPPDRPSGEQYF
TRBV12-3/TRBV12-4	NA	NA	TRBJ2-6	TGTGCCACCTCAGACACCAGCTCTGGGGCCAACGTCCTGACTTTC	CATSDTSSGANVLTF
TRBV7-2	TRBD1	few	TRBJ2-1	TGTGCCAGCACCGATCAGGACAGGTACTACAATGAGCAGTTCTTC	CASTDQDRYYNEQFF
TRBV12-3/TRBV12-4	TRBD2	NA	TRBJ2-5	TGTGCCAGCAGTTTAGGGATAGCGGGGGCCCAAGAGACCCAGTACTTC	CASSLGIAGAQETQYF
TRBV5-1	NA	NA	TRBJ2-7	TGCGCCAGCAGCTCCACATATAGCTACGAGCAGTACTTC	CASSSTYSYEQYF
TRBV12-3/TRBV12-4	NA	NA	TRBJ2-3	TGTGCCAGCAGTTTAGCGAGGGGAGTTACGCAGTATTTT	CASSLARGVTQYF
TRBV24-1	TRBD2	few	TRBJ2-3	TGTGCCACCAGTGCGGGGGGAGACTTCACAGATACGCAGTATTTT	CATSAGGDFTDTQYF
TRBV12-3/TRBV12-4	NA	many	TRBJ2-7	TGTGCCAGCAGTTTTGGAGGCGAGCAGTACTTC	CASSFGGEQYF
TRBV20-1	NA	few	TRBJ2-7	TGCAGTGCTTACCACGGGGTCACCTACGAGCAGTACTTC	CSAYHGVTYEQYF
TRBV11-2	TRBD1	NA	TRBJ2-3	TGTGCCAGCAGCATCCGGGACAGGGGGCTTGGAGTCCACACAGATACGCAGTATTTT	CASSIRDRGLGVHTDTQYF
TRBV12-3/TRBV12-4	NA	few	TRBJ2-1	TGTGCCAGCGGGACCAATGAGCAGTTCTTC	CASGTNEQFF
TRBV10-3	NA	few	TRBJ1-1	TGTGCCATCAGGAAGGGGGGCGACGAAGCTTTCTTT	CAIRKGGDEAFF
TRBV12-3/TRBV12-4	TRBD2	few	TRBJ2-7	TGTGCCAGCAGCCCATATACCGGGACTAGCGGACTTTACTACGAGCAGTACTTC	CASSPYTGTSGLYYEQYF
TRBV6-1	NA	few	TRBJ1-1	TGTGCCAGCAGTCCCTCCCCTGGGCCGCACAAGGCTTTCTTT	CASSPSPGPHKAFF
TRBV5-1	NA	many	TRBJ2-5	TGCGCCAGCAGCGGGGGCCCCCAAGGGGGAGAGACCCAGTACTTC	CASSGGPQGGETQYF
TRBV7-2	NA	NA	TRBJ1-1	TGTGCCAGCAGCTTATTCGGGAGCATGAACACTGAAGCTTTCTTT	CASSLFGSMNTEAFF
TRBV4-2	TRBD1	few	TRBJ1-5	TGTGCCAGCAGCCAAGACGGGACAGGGGGTCAGCCCCAGCATTTT	CASSQDGTGGQPQHF
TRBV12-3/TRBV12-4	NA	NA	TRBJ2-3	TGTGCCAGCAGTTTAACAGCGATAATGGCAGATACGCAGTATTTT	CASSLTAIMADTQYF
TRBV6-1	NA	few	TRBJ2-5	TGTGCCACCGAGGACAGAAAAGAGACCCAGTACTTC	CATEDRKETQYF
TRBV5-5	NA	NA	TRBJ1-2	TGTGCCAGCAGCCTCAATACTGCCAGCGGCTACACCTTC	CASSLNTASGYTF
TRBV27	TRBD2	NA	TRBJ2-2	TGTGCCAGCAGTTTACTAGCGGGAGACGGAACCGGGGAGCTGTTTTTT	CASSLLAGDGTGELFF
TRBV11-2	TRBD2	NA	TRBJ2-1	TGTGCCAGCACCCCGTCTAGCGGGAGGGGCCATGAGCAGTTCTTC	CASTPSSGRGHEQFF
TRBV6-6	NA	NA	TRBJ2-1	TGTGCCAGCAGTTACGGAATCGATGAGCAGTTCTTC	CASSYGIDEQFF
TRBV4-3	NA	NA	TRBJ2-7	TGCGCCAGCAGCCAACGACATGGGTCCTACGAGCAGTACTTC	CASSQRHGSYEQYF
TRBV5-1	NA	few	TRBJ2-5	TGCGCCAGCACCCGGGGGGCTAGCGAGCGACAAGAGACCCAGTACTTC	CASTRGASERQETQYF
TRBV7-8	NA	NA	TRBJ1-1	TGTGCCAGCAGCTTAGCGCAGGGGCCTGAAGCTTTCTTT	CASSLAQGPEAFF
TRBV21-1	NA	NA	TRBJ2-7	TGTGCCAGGAATAACAGGGCTCCTCCCTACGAGCAGTACTTC	CARNNRAPPYEQYF
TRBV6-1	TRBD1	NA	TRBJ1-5	TGTGCCAGCAATCGACAGGGTGTCGGGCAGCCCCAGCATTTT	CASNRQGVGQPQHF
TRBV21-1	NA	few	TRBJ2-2	TGTGCCAGCAGCAAAGACGCGGGAGCGAACACCGGGGAGCTGTTTTTT	CASSKDAGANTGELFF
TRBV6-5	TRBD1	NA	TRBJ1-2	TGTGCCAGCAGTTACTCGAACCCGGGACAGGGGGCGAATGGCTACACCTTC	CASSYSNPGQGANGYTF
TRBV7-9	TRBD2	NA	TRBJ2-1	TGTGCCAGCAAAACGGGAGGTTTCGAGCAGTTCTTC	CASKTGGFEQFF